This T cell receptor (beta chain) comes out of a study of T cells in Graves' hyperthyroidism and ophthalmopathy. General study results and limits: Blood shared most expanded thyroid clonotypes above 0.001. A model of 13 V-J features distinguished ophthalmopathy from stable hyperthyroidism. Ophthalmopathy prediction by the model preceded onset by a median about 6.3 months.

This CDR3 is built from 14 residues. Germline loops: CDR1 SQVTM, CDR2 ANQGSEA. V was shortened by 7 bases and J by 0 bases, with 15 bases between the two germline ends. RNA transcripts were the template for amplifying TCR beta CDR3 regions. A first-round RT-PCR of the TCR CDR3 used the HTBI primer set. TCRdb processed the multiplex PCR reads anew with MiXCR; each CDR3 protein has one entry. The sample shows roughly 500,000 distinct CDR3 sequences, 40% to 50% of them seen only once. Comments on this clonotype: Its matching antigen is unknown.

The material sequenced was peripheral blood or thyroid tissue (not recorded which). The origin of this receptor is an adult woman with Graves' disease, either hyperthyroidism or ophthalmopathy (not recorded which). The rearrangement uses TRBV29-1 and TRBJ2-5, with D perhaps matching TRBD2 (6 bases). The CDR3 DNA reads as TGCAGCGGGCGGGAAATGGGATACCAAGAGACCCAGTACTTC. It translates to CSGREMGYQETQYF.